These T cell receptor beta chains were read from a single sample in a study of read filtering for tumor transcriptome and immune sequencing. TCRdb re-derived calls from the reads in MiXCR, one entry per CDR3 protein. The sample records tens of thousands of distinct CDR3 sequences, around 21% being singletons. Material: a population of CD138-negative cells sorted from bone marrow. These receptors were taken from a donor over 35 with multiple myeloma. The CDR3 runs from the conserved cysteine through the conserved F or W. Fields, in order: clone size, D gene, V gene, J gene, CDR3 protein, CDR3 DNA. The D gene is left open where the match is weak. A row's size may be missing; if present it is once, few, many or a size class.

clone_size: many
d_call: TRBD1
v_call: TRBV9
j_call: TRBJ2-5
cdr3_aa: CASSETGSETQYF
cdr3_nt: TGTGCCAGCAGCGAGACAGGGTCTGAGACCCAGTACTTC

clone_size: many
d_call: TRBD1
v_call: TRBV28
j_call: TRBJ2-5
cdr3_aa: CASRPTGDAETQYF
cdr3_nt: TGTGCCAGCAGGCCGACAGGGGACGCAGAGACCCAGTACTTC

clone_size: many
d_call: TRBD1
v_call: TRBV7-3
j_call: TRBJ2-1
cdr3_aa: CASSSPPQGSSYNEQFF
cdr3_nt: TGTGCCAGCAGCTCCCCCCCACAGGGGAGCTCCTACAATGAGCAGTTCTTC

clone_size: many
d_call: -
v_call: TRBV15
j_call: TRBJ2-3
cdr3_aa: CATGERDLTDTQYF
cdr3_nt: TGTGCCACCGGGGAGAGGGATCTTACAGATACGCAGTATTTT

clone_size: -
d_call: TRBD2
v_call: TRBV7-2
j_call: TRBJ2-5
cdr3_aa: CASSKGLAGSQRETQYF
cdr3_nt: TGTGCCAGCAGCAAGGGACTAGCGGGATCCCAGCGAGAGACCCAGTACTTC

clone_size: -
d_call: TRBD1
v_call: TRBV2
j_call: TRBJ2-5
cdr3_aa: CASSRGQGNQGTQYF
cdr3_nt: TGTGCCAGCAGCCGGGGACAGGGGAATCAAGGGACCCAGTACTTC

clone_size: -
d_call: -
v_call: TRBV12-3/TRBV12-4
j_call: TRBJ2-6
cdr3_aa: CTSSIWEVAGANVLTF
cdr3_nt: TGTACCAGCAGTATATGGGAGGTGGCTGGGGCCAACGTCCTGACTTTC

clone_size: -
d_call: -
v_call: TRBV20-1
j_call: TRBJ2-7
cdr3_aa: CSARSRSAGSAYELYF
cdr3_nt: TGCAGTGCTAGGAGTCGGTCCGCGGGATCAGCCTACGAGCTGTACTTC

clone_size: many
d_call: -
v_call: TRBV6-5
j_call: TRBJ2-7
cdr3_aa: CASSYRDAGSYEQYF
cdr3_nt: TGTGCCAGCAGTTACAGGGACGCAGGATCCTACGAGCAGTACTTC

clone_size: few
d_call: TRBD2
v_call: TRBV28
j_call: TRBJ2-1
cdr3_aa: CASKSGSAYNEQFF
cdr3_nt: TGTGCCAGTAAGAGCGGGAGTGCTTACAATGAGCAGTTCTTC

clone_size: -
d_call: -
v_call: TRBV6-5
j_call: TRBJ2-3
cdr3_aa: CASSLRPGVTDTQYF
cdr3_nt: TGTGCCAGCAGCCTACGGCCGGGAGTCACAGATACGCAGTATTTT

clone_size: -
d_call: -
v_call: TRBV19
j_call: TRBJ1-5
cdr3_aa: CASSMGGFWGNQPQHF
cdr3_nt: TGTGCCAGTAGTATGGGGGGGTTTTGGGGCAATCAGCCCCAGCATTTT

clone_size: medium-sized
d_call: -
v_call: TRBV4-2
j_call: TRBJ2-1
cdr3_aa: CASSQEGGYHNEQFF
cdr3_nt: TGTGCCAGCAGCCAAGAAGGAGGGTACCACAATGAGCAGTTCTTC

clone_size: many
d_call: -
v_call: TRBV15
j_call: TRBJ2-7
cdr3_aa: CATSSGSGMNEQYF
cdr3_nt: TGTGCCACCAGCAGCGGCAGCGGCATGAACGAGCAGTACTTC

clone_size: -
d_call: -
v_call: TRBV20-1
j_call: TRBJ2-1
cdr3_aa: CSARNGGSATKVEQFF
cdr3_nt: TGCAGTGCTAGAAATGGCGGGTCGGCTACCAAGGTTGAGCAGTTCTTC

clone_size: -
d_call: -
v_call: TRBV19
j_call: TRBJ2-2
cdr3_aa: CASSIYRRTGNTGELFF
cdr3_nt: TGTGCCAGTAGTATCTACCGAAGGACTGGAAACACCGGGGAGCTGTTTTTT

clone_size: -
d_call: TRBD1
v_call: TRBV12-3/TRBV12-4
j_call: TRBJ2-6
cdr3_aa: CASSSFRQGHSSGANVLTF
cdr3_nt: TGTGCCAGCAGTTCCTTCAGACAGGGCCACAGCTCTGGGGCCAACGTCCTGACTTTC

clone_size: many
d_call: -
v_call: TRBV3-1
j_call: TRBJ2-7
cdr3_aa: CASSPMIGYEQYF
cdr3_nt: TGTGCCAGCAGCCCCATGATCGGATACGAGCAGTACTTC

clone_size: many
d_call: TRBD1
v_call: TRBV5-5
j_call: TRBJ2-7
cdr3_aa: CASSLVGQGSYEQYF
cdr3_nt: TGTGCCAGCAGCTTGGTGGGACAGGGGTCCTACGAGCAGTACTTC

clone_size: many
d_call: -
v_call: TRBV12-3/TRBV12-4
j_call: TRBJ1-6
cdr3_aa: CASSFANYNSPLHF
cdr3_nt: TGTGCCAGCAGTTTTGCCAACTATAATTCACCCCTCCACTTT

clone_size: many
d_call: -
v_call: TRBV6-2/TRBV6-3
j_call: TRBJ2-1
cdr3_aa: CASSYVENEQFF
cdr3_nt: TGTGCCAGCAGTTACGTGGAGAATGAGCAGTTCTTC

clone_size: many
d_call: TRBD2
v_call: TRBV7-3
j_call: TRBJ2-1
cdr3_aa: CASSSTSSGSSYNEQFF
cdr3_nt: TGTGCCAGCAGCTCGACCTCTAGCGGGAGCTCCTACAATGAGCAGTTCTTC

clone_size: -
d_call: TRBD2
v_call: TRBV28
j_call: TRBJ2-3
cdr3_aa: CASSSGSGADTQYF
cdr3_nt: TGTGCCAGCAGCAGCGGGAGCGGCGCAGATACGCAGTATTTT

clone_size: many
d_call: -
v_call: TRBV2
j_call: TRBJ1-6
cdr3_aa: CASRTGISDSPLHF
cdr3_nt: TGTGCCAGCAGAACAGGGATAAGCGATTCACCCCTCCACTTT